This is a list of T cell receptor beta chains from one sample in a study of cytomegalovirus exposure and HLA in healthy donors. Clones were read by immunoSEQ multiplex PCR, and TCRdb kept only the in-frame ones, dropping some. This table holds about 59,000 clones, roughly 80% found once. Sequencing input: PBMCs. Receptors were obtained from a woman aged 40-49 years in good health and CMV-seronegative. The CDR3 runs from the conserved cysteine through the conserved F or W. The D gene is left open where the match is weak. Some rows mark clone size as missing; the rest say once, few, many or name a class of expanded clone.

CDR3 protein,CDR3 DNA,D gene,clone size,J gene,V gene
CASSLGQGKLFF,TGTGCCAGCAGCTTGGGTCAGGGGAAACTGTTTTTT,-,few,TRBJ1-4,TRBV11-2
CASSLDRVWQFF,TGTGCCAGCAGCCTGGACAGGGTCTGGCAGTTCTTC,TRBD1,-,TRBJ2-1,TRBV5-4
CASSWDRETGELFF,TGCGCCAGCAGTTGGGACAGGGAAACCGGGGAGCTGTTTTTT,TRBD1,-,TRBJ2-2,TRBV10-2
CASSSQTSGSYEQYF,TGTGCCAGCAGCTCCCAGACTAGCGGGAGCTACGAGCAGTACTTC,TRBD2,-,TRBJ2-7,TRBV5-8
CASSIDQTHRVYEQYF,TGTGCCAGTAGTATAGATCAGACCCACCGGGTCTACGAGCAGTACTTC,-,-,TRBJ2-7,TRBV19
CASSFQGLGNQPQHF,TGTGCCAGCAGTTTCCAGGGTTTGGGCAATCAGCCCCAGCATTTT,-,few,TRBJ1-5,TRBV28
CASSQWGKDYEQYF,TGCGCCAGCAGCCAGTGGGGCAAGGACTACGAGCAGTACTTC,-,-,TRBJ2-7,TRBV4-1
CASDIAGGIKDTQYF,TGTGCCAGTGATATAGCGGGAGGGATCAAAGATACGCAGTATTTT,TRBD2,-,TRBJ2-3,TRBV2
CASNGTPRTEAFF,TGTGCCAGTAACGGGACACCGAGGACTGAAGCTTTCTTT,-,-,TRBJ1-1,TRBV19
CASGTSGYQETQYF,TGTGCCAGCGGGACTAGCGGGTACCAAGAGACCCAGTACTTC,TRBD2,-,TRBJ2-5,TRBV7-9
CASSEEYSNQPQHF,TGTGCCAGCAGCGAGGAGTATAGCAATCAGCCCCAGCATTTT,-,-,TRBJ1-5,TRBV28
CASSDRETSTDTQYF,TGTGCCAGCTCCGATCGGGAGACTAGCACAGATACGCAGTATTTT,-,-,TRBJ2-3,TRBV6-6
CASSSRPLRYQETQYF,TGTGCCAGCAGCTCTAGACCTTTAAGGTACCAAGAGACCCAGTACTTC,-,-,TRBJ2-5,TRBV11-1
CASSQGVESGTEAFF,TGCGCCAGCAGCCAAGGTGTGGAGAGCGGGACTGAAGCTTTCTTT,-,-,TRBJ1-1,TRBV4-1
CASSGGPGQGLRNEQFF,TGTGCCAGTAGTGGGGGGCCGGGACAGGGTTTACGTAATGAGCAGTTCTTC,TRBD1,few,TRBJ2-1,TRBV19
CASSPGQAKNIQYF,TGTGCCAGCAGTCCGGGACAGGCCAAAAACATTCAGTACTTC,TRBD1,-,TRBJ2-4,TRBV6-1
CASSPGTTGNTIYF,TGTGCCAGCTCACCAGGGACAACTGGAAACACCATATATTTT,-,-,TRBJ1-3,TRBV18
CASSLQGFGRQLSNQPQHF,TGTGCCAGCAGCTTACAGGGCTTTGGGCGGCAGCTTAGCAATCAGCCCCAGCATTTT,-,-,TRBJ1-5,TRBV7-8
CASSKDWTGWPQSGYTF,TGTGCCAGCAGCAAAGATTGGACAGGGTGGCCCCAGAGTGGCTACACCTTC,-,-,TRBJ1-2,TRBV21-1
CAKLGPLEPWRVSNQPQHF,TGTGCCAAACTCGGACCCTTGGAGCCATGGCGGGTGAGCAATCAGCCCCAGCATTTT,-,once,TRBJ1-5,TRBV2
CASSLRGEAFF,TGTGCCAGCAGTTTAAGGGGCGAAGCTTTCTTT,-,-,TRBJ1-1,TRBV27
CASSRDSLNTEAFF,TGTGCCAGCAGCCGGGACAGCTTGAACACTGAAGCTTTCTTT,TRBD1,-,TRBJ1-1,TRBV6-1
CASSPPSGLAKNIQYF,TGTGCCAGCAGCCCCCCTAGCGGGCTAGCCAAAAACATTCAGTACTTC,TRBD2,-,TRBJ2-4,TRBV9
CASSWTSGPYNEQFF,TGTGCCAGCAGCTGGACTAGCGGGCCCTACAATGAGCAGTTCTTC,TRBD2,-,TRBJ2-1,TRBV5-6
CASRVEGGTLTGELFF,TGCGCCAGCAGAGTCGAGGGAGGGACACTGACCGGGGAGCTGTTTTTT,-,-,TRBJ2-2,TRBV10-2
CASSSGQIPYEQYF,TGTGCCAGCAGTTCGGGACAGATACCCTACGAGCAGTACTTC,TRBD1,-,TRBJ2-7,TRBV28
CASGALTGPDTQYF,TGTGCCAGCGGGGCGCTGACCGGCCCAGATACGCAGTATTTT,-,-,TRBJ2-3,TRBV6-1
CASSKVVAGSVGQYF,TGTGCCAGCAGCAAAGTGGTCGCAGGGTCGGTTGGGCAGTACTTC,-,-,TRBJ2-7,TRBV21-1
CASRQLAGAVNEQFF,TGTGCCAGCAGACAACTAGCGGGAGCGGTCAATGAGCAGTTCTTC,TRBD2,-,TRBJ2-1,TRBV2
CASSLATGQGGQPQHF,TGTGCCAGCAGCTTAGCAACGGGACAGGGCGGTCAGCCCCAGCATTTT,TRBD1,-,TRBJ1-5,TRBV7-9
CASRADRGLWDTEAFF,TGCGCCAGCAGAGCGGACAGAGGGCTTTGGGACACTGAAGCTTTCTTT,-,-,TRBJ1-1,TRBV10-2
CASSLGLQETQYF,TGTGCCAGCAGCTTGGGACTACAAGAGACCCAGTACTTC,-,few,TRBJ2-5,TRBV5-6
CASTGPGLYTGELFF,TGTGCCAGCACGGGGCCGGGACTTTACACCGGGGAGCTGTTTTTT,-,-,TRBJ2-2,TRBV9
CASSSAGGPNGYTF,TGTGCCAGTAGTTCAGCAGGGGGTCCAAATGGCTACACCTTC,TRBD1,-,TRBJ1-2,TRBV19
CASSGTSGSYNEQFF,TGTGCCAGCAGCGGGACTAGCGGAAGTTACAATGAGCAGTTCTTC,TRBD2,few,TRBJ2-1,TRBV9
CASRGTSGRVQYF,TGTGCCAGCAGAGGGACTAGCGGGAGGGTTCAGTACTTC,TRBD2,-,TRBJ2-7,TRBV28
CASSGGLAKNIQYF,TGTGCCAGCAGCGGAGGGCTAGCCAAAAACATTCAGTACTTC,-,-,TRBJ2-4,TRBV5-8
CASSLARKDYGYTF,TGTGCCAGCAGCTTAGCGCGGAAAGACTATGGCTACACCTTC,-,-,TRBJ1-2,TRBV7-2
CASSTMTGWDEKLFF,TGTGCCAGCTCAACAATGACAGGGTGGGATGAAAAACTGTTTTTT,TRBD1,-,TRBJ1-4,TRBV18
CASSSGQLLALSSYNEQFF,TGCGCCAGCAGCTCAGGACAACTACTAGCGCTGAGCTCCTACAATGAGCAGTTCTTC,TRBD2,once,TRBJ2-1,TRBV5-1
CASSTQGATRSGYTF,TGTGCCAGCAGTACACAGGGGGCGACCCGGTCTGGCTACACCTTC,TRBD1,few,TRBJ1-2,TRBV28
CATILGATGTYGYTF,TGTGCCACCATACTCGGTGCAACAGGGACCTATGGCTACACCTTC,-,-,TRBJ1-2,TRBV6-1
CASGARGTFYTF,TGTGCCAGCGGGGCCAGGGGGACTTTCTACACCTTC,TRBD1,-,TRBJ1-2,TRBV6-6
CASRGQRSTDTQYF,TGTGCCAGCAGGGGACAGCGAAGCACAGATACGCAGTATTTT,TRBD1,-,TRBJ2-3,TRBV27
CASSGQGGYGYTF,TGTGCCAGCAGCGGACAGGGGGGATATGGCTACACCTTC,TRBD1,-,TRBJ1-2,TRBV14
CASSVGLFSGANVLTF,TGTGCCAGCAGCGTAGGACTGTTCTCTGGGGCCAACGTCCTGACTTTC,-,once,TRBJ2-6,TRBV9
CSVGGTGVETQYF,TGCAGCGTTGGGGGGACAGGGGTCGAGACCCAGTACTTC,TRBD1,-,TRBJ2-5,TRBV29-1
CASSPQKQNTEAFF,TGTGCCAGCTCACCACAGAAGCAGAACACTGAAGCTTTCTTT,-,-,TRBJ1-1,TRBV18
CASSLGTGGIDYGYTF,TGTGCCAGCAGTTTGGGGACAGGGGGGATAGACTATGGCTACACCTTC,TRBD1,-,TRBJ1-2,TRBV28
CASSLSPPPDRYGYTF,TGTGCCAGCAGTTTATCCCCGCCCCCCGACAGATATGGCTACACCTTC,-,-,TRBJ1-2,TRBV27
CAISAGTGVDLADTQYF,TGTGCCATCAGTGCCGGGACAGGGGTGGATTTAGCAGATACGCAGTATTTT,TRBD1,-,TRBJ2-3,TRBV10-3
CASSIGLAGDNEQFF,TGTGCCAGTAGTATAGGACTAGCGGGGGACAATGAGCAGTTCTTC,TRBD2,-,TRBJ2-1,TRBV19